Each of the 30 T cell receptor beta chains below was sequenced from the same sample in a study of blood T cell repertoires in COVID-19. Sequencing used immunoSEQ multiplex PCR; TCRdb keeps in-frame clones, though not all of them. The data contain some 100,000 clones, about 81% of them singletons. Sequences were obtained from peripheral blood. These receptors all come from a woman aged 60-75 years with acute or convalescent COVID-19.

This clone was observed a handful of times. The CDR3 DNA is TGTGCCAGCAGCGCGACAGGGTTGAAGCAGTACTTC. It yields the protein CASSATGLKQYF. The genes are TRBV2 and TRBJ2-7; 7 nucleotides agree with TRBD1. Germline-derived CDR1 and CDR2 are SNHLY and FYNNEI. The CDR3 runs 12 residues. After removal of 6 bases from V and 8 bases from J, the junction contained 7 bases not matched to a gene.

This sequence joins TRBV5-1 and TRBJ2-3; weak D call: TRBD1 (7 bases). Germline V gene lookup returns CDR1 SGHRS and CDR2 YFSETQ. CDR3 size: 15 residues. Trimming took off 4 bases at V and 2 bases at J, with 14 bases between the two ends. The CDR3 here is CASSPGGWATDTQYF. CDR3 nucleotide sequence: TGCGCCAGCAGCCCAGGGGGGTGGGCCACAGATACGCAGTATTTT.

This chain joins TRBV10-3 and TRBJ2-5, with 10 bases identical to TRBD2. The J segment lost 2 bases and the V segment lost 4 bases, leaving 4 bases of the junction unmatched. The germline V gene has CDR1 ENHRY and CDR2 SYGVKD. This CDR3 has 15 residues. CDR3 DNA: TGTGCCATCAGTGGACTAGCGGGTTCTCAAGAGACCCAGTACTTC. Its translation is CAISGLAGSQETQYF.

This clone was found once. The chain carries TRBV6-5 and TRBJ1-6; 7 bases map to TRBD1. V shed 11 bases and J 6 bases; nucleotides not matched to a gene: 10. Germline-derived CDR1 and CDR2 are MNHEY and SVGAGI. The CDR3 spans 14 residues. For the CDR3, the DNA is TGTGCCGGTCAGAGGCAGGGGGGTAATTCACCCCTCCACTTT. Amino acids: CAGQRQGGNSPLHF.

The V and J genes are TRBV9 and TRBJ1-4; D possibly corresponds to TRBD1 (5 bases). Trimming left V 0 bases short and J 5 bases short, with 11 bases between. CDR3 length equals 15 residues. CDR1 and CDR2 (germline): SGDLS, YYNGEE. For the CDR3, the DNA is TGTGCCAGCAGCGTAGGAGAGGGGAGGAATGAAAAACTGTTTTTT. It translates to CASSVGEGRNEKLFF.

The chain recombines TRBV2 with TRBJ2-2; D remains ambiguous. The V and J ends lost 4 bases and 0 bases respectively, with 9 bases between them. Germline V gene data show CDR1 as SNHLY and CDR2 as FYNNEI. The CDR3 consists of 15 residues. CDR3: CASSVGRTNTGELFF. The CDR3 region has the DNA TGTGCCAGCAGTGTAGGCAGGACGAACACCGGGGAGCTGTTTTTT.

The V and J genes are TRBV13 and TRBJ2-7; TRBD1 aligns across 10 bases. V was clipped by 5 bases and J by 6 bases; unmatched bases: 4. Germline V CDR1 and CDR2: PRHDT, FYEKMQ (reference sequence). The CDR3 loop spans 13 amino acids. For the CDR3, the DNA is TGTGCCAGCAGCCTGACAGGGGGCGGCGAGCAGTACTTC. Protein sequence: CASSLTGGGEQYF.

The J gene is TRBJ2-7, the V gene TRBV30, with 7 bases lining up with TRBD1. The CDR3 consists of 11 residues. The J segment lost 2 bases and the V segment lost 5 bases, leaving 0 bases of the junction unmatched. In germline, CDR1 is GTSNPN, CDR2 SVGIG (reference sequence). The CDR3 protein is CAWDRAYEQYF. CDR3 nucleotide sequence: TGTGCCTGGGACAGGGCCTACGAGCAGTACTTC. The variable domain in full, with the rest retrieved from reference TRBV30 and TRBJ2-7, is SQTIHQWPATLVQPVGSPLSLECTVEGTSNPNLYWYRQAAGRGLQLLFYSVGIGQISSEVPQNLSASRPQDRQFILSSKKLLLSDSGFYLCAWDRAYEQYFGPGTRLTVT.

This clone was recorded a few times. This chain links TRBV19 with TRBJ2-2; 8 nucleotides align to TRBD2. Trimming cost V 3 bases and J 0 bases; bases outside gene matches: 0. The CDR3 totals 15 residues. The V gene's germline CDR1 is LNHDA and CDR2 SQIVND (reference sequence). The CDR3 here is CASSMRGANTGELFF. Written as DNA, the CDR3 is TGTGCCAGTAGTATGCGGGGGGCGAACACCGGGGAGCTGTTTTTT.

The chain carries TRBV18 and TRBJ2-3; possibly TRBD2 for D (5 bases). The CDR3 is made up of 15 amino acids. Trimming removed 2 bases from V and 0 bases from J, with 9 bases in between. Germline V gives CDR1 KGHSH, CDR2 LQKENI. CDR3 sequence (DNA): TGTGCCAGCTCACCAGTCGGAGGCAGCACAGATACGCAGTATTTT. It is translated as CASSPVGGSTDTQYF.

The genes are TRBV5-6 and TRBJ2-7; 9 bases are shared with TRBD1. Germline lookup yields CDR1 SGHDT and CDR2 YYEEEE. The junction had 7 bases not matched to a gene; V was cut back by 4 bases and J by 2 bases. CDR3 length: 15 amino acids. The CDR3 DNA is TGTGCCAGCAGCGGGACGACAGGGGGTGCCTACGAGCAGTACTTC. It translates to CASSGTTGGAYEQYF.

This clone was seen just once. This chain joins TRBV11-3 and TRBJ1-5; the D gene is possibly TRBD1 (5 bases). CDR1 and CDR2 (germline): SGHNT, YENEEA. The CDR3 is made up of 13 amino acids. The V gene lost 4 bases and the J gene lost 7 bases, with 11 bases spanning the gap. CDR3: CASSSGLSQPQHF. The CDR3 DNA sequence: TGTGCCAGCAGCTCGGGACTTTCCCAGCCCCAGCATTTT.

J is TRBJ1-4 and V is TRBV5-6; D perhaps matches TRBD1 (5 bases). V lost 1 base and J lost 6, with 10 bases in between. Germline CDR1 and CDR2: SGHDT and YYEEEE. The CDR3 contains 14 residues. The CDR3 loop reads CASSLQGEDEKLFF. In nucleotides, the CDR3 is TGTGCCAGCAGCTTGCAGGGTGAGGATGAAAAACTGTTTTTT.

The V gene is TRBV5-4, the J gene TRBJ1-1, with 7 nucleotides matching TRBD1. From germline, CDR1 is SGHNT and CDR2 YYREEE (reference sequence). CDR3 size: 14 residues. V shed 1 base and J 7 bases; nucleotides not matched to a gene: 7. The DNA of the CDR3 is TGTGCCAGCAGCTTGACAGGGGTTGAGGGTGAAGCTTTCTTT. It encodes CASSLTGVEGEAFF. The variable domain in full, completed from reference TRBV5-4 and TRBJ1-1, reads ETGVTQSPTHLIKTRGQQVTLRCSSQSGHNTVSWYQQALGQGPQFIFQYYREEENGRGNFPPRFSGLQFPNYSSELNVNALELDDSALYLCASSLTGVEGEAFFGQGTRLTVV.

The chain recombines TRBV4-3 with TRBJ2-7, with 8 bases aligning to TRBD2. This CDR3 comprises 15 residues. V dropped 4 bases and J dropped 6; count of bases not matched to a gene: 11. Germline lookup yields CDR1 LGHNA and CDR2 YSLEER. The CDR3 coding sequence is TGCGCCAGCAGCCCCGGGAGGGCAGGCCCCAGCGAGCAGTACTTC. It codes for CASSPGRAGPSEQYF.

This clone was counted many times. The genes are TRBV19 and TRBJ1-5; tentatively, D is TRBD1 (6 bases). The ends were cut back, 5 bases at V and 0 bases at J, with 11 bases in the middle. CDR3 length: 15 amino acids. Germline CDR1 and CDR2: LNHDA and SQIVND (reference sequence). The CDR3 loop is CASSVGTHSNQPQHF. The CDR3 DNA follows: TGTGCCAGTAGTGTCGGGACACATAGCAATCAGCCCCAGCATTTT. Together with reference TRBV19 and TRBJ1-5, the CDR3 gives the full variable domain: DGGITQSPKYLFRKEGQNVTLSCEQNLNHDAMYWYRQDPGQGLRLIYYSQIVNDFQKGDIAEGYSVSREKKESFPLTVTSAQKNPTAFYLCASSVGTHSNQPQHFGDGTRLSIL.

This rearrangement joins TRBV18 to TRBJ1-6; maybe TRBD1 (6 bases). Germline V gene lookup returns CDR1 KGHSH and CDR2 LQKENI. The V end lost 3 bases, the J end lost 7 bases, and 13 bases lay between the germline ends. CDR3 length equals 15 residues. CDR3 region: CASSPVTGSNSPLHF. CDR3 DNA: TGTGCCAGCTCACCCGTTACAGGGTCCAATTCACCCCTCCACTTT.

CDR3 loop: CASSREDTTVDGYTF. The DNA for the CDR3 is TGCGCCAGCAGCCGAGAGGACACAACGGTCGATGGCTACACCTTC. The V and J genes are TRBV5-1 and TRBJ1-2; TRBD1 is a possible D gene (5 bases). Germline V gives CDR1 SGHRS, CDR2 YFSETQ. This CDR3 is built from 15 residues. Trimming left V 4 bases short and J 6 bases short, with 19 bases between.

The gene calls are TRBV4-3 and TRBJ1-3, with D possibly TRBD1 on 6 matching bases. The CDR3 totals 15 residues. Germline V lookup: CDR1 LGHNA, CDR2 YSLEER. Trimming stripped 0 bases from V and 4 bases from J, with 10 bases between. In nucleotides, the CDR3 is TGCGCCAGCAGCCAAGATACAGGGCGAGGAAACACCATATATTTT. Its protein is CASSQDTGRGNTIYF.

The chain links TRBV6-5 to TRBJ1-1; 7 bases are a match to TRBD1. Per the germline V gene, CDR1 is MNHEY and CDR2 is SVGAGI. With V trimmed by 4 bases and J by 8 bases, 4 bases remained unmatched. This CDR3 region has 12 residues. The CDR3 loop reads CASSSRDREAFF. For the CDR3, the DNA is TGTGCCAGCAGTTCCCGGGACAGAGAAGCTTTCTTT.

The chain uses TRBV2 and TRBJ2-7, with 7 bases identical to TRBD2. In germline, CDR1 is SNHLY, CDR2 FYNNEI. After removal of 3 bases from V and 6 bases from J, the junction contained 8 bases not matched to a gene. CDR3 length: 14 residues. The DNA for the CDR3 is TGTGCCAGCAGTGATGCAGCGGGGTTGGTCGAGCAGTACTTC. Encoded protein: CASSDAAGLVEQYF.

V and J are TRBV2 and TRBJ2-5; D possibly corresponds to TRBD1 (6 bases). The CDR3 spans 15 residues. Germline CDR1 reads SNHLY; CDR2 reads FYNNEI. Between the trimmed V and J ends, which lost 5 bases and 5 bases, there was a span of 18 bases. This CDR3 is CASSTTPGEHETQYF. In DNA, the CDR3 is TGTGCCAGCAGTACCACCCCAGGGGAGCACGAGACCCAGTACTTC. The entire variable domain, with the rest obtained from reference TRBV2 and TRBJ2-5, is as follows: EPEVTQTPSHQVTQMGQEVILRCVPISNHLYFYWYRQILGQKVEFLVSFYNNEISEKSEIFDDQFSVERPDGSNFTLKIRSTKLEDSAMYFCASSTTPGEHETQYFGPGTRLLVL.

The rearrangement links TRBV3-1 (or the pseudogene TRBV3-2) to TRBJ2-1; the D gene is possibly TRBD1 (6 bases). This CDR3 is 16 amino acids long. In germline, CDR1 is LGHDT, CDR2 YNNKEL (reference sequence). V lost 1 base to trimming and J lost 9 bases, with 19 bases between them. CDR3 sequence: CASSQAGTTGSGEQFF. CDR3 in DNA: TGTGCCAGCAGCCAAGCCGGGACCACAGGGTCGGGTGAGCAGTTCTTC.

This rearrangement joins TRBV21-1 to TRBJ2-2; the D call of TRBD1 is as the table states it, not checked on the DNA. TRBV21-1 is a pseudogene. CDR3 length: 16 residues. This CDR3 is CASSKDRRTVTGELFF. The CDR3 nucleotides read TGTGCCAGCAGCAAAGATAGGCGGACAGTCACCGGGGAGCTGTTTTTT.

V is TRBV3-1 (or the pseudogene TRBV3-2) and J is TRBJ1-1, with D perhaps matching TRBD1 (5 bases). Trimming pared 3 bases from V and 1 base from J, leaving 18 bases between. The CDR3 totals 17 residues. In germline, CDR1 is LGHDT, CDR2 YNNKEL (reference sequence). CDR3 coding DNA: TGTGCCAGCAGCCATACCTGGGGAGGGGCCGGGAACACTGAAGCTTTCTTT. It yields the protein CASSHTWGGAGNTEAFF.

The CDR3 nucleotides read TGTGCCAGCAGCTTAGCCCTCCCTGCAGTGGCTGGAAACACCATATATTTT. Its protein product is CASSLALPAVAGNTIYF. The chain employs TRBV11-2 and TRBJ1-3; D is ambiguous. Germline CDR1 and CDR2: SGHAT and FQNNGV. CDR3 size: 17 residues. V lost 1 base and J lost 2, with 15 bases in between.

The CDR3 DNA reads TGTGCCAGCAGCCAGCTCCAACAGGGACCCCAGCATTTT. Amino acids: CASSQLQQGPQHF. The chain combines TRBV3-1 (or the pseudogene TRBV3-2) with TRBJ1-5; D possibly corresponds to TRBD1 (6 bases). This CDR3 is 13 amino acids long. Germline V CDR1 and CDR2: LGHDT, YNNKEL (reference sequence). Trimming pared 3 bases from V and 10 bases from J, leaving 13 bases between.

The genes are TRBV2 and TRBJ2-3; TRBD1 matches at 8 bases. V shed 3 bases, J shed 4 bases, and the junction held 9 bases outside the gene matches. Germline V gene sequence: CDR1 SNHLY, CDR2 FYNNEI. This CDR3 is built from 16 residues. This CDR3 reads CASSDRAGGPSDTQYF. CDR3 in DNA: TGTGCCAGCAGTGACCGGGCAGGGGGCCCGTCAGATACGCAGTATTTT.

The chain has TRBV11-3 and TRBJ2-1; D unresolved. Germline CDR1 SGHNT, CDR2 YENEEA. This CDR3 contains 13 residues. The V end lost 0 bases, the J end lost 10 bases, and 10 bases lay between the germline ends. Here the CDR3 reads CASSLDATREQFF. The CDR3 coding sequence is TGTGCCAGCAGCTTAGATGCGACTCGGGAGCAGTTCTTC. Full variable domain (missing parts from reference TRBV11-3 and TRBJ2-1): EAGVVQSPRYKIIEKKQPVAFWCNPISGHNTLYWYLQNLGQGPELLIRYENEEAVDDSQLPKDRFSAERLKGVDSTLKIQPAELGDSAVYLCASSLDATREQFFGPGTRLTVL.

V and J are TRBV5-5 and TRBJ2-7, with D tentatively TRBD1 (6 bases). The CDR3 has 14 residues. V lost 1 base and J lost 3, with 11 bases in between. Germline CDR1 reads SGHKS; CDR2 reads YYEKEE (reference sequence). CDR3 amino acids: CASSLRTAFYEQYF. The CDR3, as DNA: TGTGCCAGCAGCTTGAGGACAGCATTCTACGAGCAGTACTTC.